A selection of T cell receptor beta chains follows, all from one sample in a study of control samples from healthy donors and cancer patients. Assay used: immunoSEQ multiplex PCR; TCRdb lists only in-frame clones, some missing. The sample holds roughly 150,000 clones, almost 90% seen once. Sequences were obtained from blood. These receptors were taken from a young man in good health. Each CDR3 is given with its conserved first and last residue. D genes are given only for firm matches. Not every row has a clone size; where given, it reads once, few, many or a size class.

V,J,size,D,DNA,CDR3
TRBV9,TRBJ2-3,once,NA,TGTGCCAGCAGCGTACGGGTCACAGATACGCAGTATTTT,CASSVRVTDTQYF
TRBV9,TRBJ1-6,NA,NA,TGTGCCAGCAGAGATCCCGGGACGGCAAATTCACCCCTCCACTTT,CASRDPGTANSPLHF
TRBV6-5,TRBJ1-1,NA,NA,TGTGCCGGGAGAAAGGTGGGGGCGAACACTGAAGCTTTCTTT,CAGRKVGANTEAFF
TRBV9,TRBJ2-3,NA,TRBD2,TGTGCCAGCAGCGAGACTAGCGGCCGCACAGATACGCAGTATTTT,CASSETSGRTDTQYF
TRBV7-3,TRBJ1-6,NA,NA,TGTGCCAGCAGCTTTATGGGGCCGGGTTTTAATTCACCCCTCCACTTT,CASSFMGPGFNSPLHF
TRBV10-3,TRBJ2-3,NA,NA,TGTGCCATCAGTGTATCATCAGATACGCAGTATTTT,CAISVSSDTQYF
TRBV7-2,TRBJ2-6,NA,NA,TGTGCCAGCAGCGTGGGGGGTTTTGGGGCCAACGTCCTGACTTTC,CASSVGGFGANVLTF
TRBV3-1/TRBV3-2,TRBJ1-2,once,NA,TGTGCCAGCAGCCAAGAGTCCACGCGATATGGCTACACCTTC,CASSQESTRYGYTF
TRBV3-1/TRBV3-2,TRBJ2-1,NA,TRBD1,TGTGCCAGCAGCAAAGACCGGGACAGGCGATACAATGAGCAGTTCTTC,CASSKDRDRRYNEQFF
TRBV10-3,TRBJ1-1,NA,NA,TGTGCCATCAGTGAGTCTCGGAATGCGGGGATCGCCCAAGCTTTCTTT,CAISESRNAGIAQAFF
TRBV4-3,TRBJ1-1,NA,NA,TGCGCCAGCAGCCAAGATCCTAACACTGAAGCTTTCTTT,CASSQDPNTEAFF
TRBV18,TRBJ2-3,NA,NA,TGTGCCAGCTCACCAGGGCGGAGCACAGATACGCAGTATTTT,CASSPGRSTDTQYF
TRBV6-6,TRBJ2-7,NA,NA,TGTGCCAGCAGCCCCCAGGATCTCGGGGAGCAGTACTTC,CASSPQDLGEQYF
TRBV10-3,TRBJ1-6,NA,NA,TGTGCCACGGCCGAGGGGGTAGCTTCACCCCTCCACTTT,CATAEGVASPLHF
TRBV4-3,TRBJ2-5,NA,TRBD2,TGCGCCAGCAGCCACCAGCGGGGGACCTCGGAGACCCAGTACTTC,CASSHQRGTSETQYF
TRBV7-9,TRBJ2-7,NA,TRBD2,TGTGCCAGCAGCCCACGGGGAGGGTACGAGCAGTACTTC,CASSPRGGYEQYF
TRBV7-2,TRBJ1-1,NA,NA,TGTGCCAGCAGCTTAGAGAGATACACTGAAGCTTTCTTT,CASSLERYTEAFF
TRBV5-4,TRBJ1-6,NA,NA,TGTGCCAGCAGCTGGAGTGACAGCTCTCCTAGCTATTCACCCCTCCACTTT,CASSWSDSSPSYSPLHF
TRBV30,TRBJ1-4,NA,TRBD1,TGTGCCTGGAGTAAGGACAGGGCCAAAGGAGAAAAACTGTTTTTT,CAWSKDRAKGEKLFF
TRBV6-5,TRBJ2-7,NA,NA,TGTGCCGTCCAGGGGAACGACGAGCAGTACTTC,CAVQGNDEQYF
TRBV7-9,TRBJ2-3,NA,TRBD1,TGTGCCAGCAGGCCGGGGACAGCGAAAATCACAGATACGCAGTATTTT,CASRPGTAKITDTQYF
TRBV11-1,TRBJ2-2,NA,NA,TGTGCCAGCAGCGGTCTGGTGAACACCGGGGAGCTGTTTTTT,CASSGLVNTGELFF
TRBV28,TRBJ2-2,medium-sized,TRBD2,TGTGCCAGCAGTTCGGGACTAGCGGGCGGGGAGCTGTTTTTT,CASSSGLAGGELFF
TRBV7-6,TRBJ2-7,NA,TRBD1,TGTGCCAGCAGCTTTAGGACAGGGGGGTTCGACGAGCAGTACTTC,CASSFRTGGFDEQYF
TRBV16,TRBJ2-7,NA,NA,TGTGCCAGCAGCACACAGGTTTCCCCTTACGAGCAGTACTTC,CASSTQVSPYEQYF
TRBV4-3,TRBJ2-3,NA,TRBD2,TGCGCCAGCAGCCCGGGTGGCGGGGGGGTAGATACGCAGTATTTT,CASSPGGGGVDTQYF
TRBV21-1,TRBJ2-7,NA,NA,TGTGCCAGCAGCAAAAAGGCCTCAATCTACCCCGAAATTTACGAGCAGTACTTC,CASSKKASIYPEIYEQYF
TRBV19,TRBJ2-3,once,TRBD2,TGTGCCAGCTGCGAAGGGGAGGGTAGCACAGATACGCAGTATTTT,CASCEGEGSTDTQYF